The clone carrying this T cell receptor (beta chain) showed up just a few times. The antigen is not known. Two oligonucleotides, mixed equimolar, formed the beta constant-region primer covering TRBC1 and TRBC2. TCRdb itself ran the UMI-ligation and nested PCR reads through MiXCR, one entry per CDR3 protein. The repertoire consists of 130,000 to 150,000 distinct CDR3 sequences, with about 18% occurring once and the leading ten covering more than 0.13%. The data stem from a study of naive and memory T cell subsets. Overall study results and limits: In naive cells, over 95% of TCR sequences were seen only once.

V was trimmed by 5 bases and J by 6 bases, leaving 14 bases between them. The CDR3 extends over 15 amino acids. CDR1 is SEHNR and CDR2 is FQNEAQ in the germline V gene (reference sequence). Alpha and beta libraries were amplified separately from the second PCR onward. The TCR originated in a human donor in good health. The chain carries TRBV7-9 and TRBJ1-6, with D tentatively TRBD1 (5 bases). Sequenced: naive CD4+ T cells from blood. The CDR3 spells CASSAGTETNSPLHF. In nucleotides, the CDR3 is TGTGCCAGCAGCGCAGGGACCGAGACTAATTCACCCCTCCACTTT.